Described below is a single T cell receptor beta chain sequence and its context. These data belong to a study of blood T cell repertoires in COVID-19. Study context: Whether acute or convalescent, the COVID-19 samples came from the United States, Italy and Spain. Nucleic acid was either cDNA or gDNA, and it came from T cells, B-cell-depleted T cells, or PBMCs.

The authors' processing: Counts of nucleated cells, estimated from reference gene primer amplification, were obtained. Clones were read by immunoSEQ multiplex PCR, and TCRdb kept only the in-frame ones, dropping some. V and J calls and clone size are given by that table; D and trimming were obtained from the DNA. There are some 150,000 clones in the sample; 70% to 90% occur only once, and 11% lies in the top ten. This CDR3 spans 13 amino acids. The germline gives CDR1 SQVTM, CDR2 ANQGSEA. V gave up 3 bases and J gave up 2 bases, with 10 bases separating them. The receptor was derived from a woman of 80 years or more with acute or convalescent COVID-19. The chain carries TRBV29-1 and TRBJ1-2; D is unresolved. Material: peripheral blood. This CDR3 reads CSVDGNGNYGYTF. The DNA for the CDR3 is TGCAGCGTTGATGGCAATGGCAACTATGGCTACACCTTC.